These T cell receptor beta chains were read from a single sample in a study of T cells in Graves' hyperthyroidism and ophthalmopathy. TCRdb redid the calling of the multiplex PCR reads with MiXCR, one entry per CDR3 protein. The table lists about 320,000 distinct CDR3 sequences, over 15% of them singletons, with approximately 35% in the top ten. The sequenced sample was blood. The receptor source for this set is a man aged 30 to 45 with Graves' hyperthyroidism. Each CDR3 is given with its conserved first and last residue. The D gene is left open where the match is weak. Some rows mark clone size as missing; the rest say once, few, many or name a class of expanded clone.

.,TRBJ2-1,once,TRBV30,CAWSLREYYNEQFF,TGTGCCTGGAGCCTTCGAGAGTATTACAATGAGCAGTTCTTC
TRBD1,TRBJ1-3,many,TRBV11-2,CASSHIPGQISGNTIYF,TGTGCCAGCAGCCATATACCGGGACAGATCTCTGGAAACACCATATATTTT
TRBD1,TRBJ1-3,many,TRBV7-9,CASSSDRAGNTIYF,TGTGCCAGCAGCTCCGACAGGGCAGGAAACACCATATATTTT
.,TRBJ2-1,few,TRBV18,CASSPNRGNEQFF,TGTGCCAGCTCACCAAATAGGGGTAATGAGCAGTTCTTC
.,TRBJ1-1,.,TRBV7-9,CASSLDRATEAFF,TGTGCCAGCAGCTTAGACAGGGCCACTGAAGCTTTCTTT
.,TRBJ2-1,many,TRBV11-1,CASSQAGNEQFF,TGTGCCAGCAGCCAAGCAGGCAATGAGCAGTTCTTC
.,TRBJ1-1,many,TRBV30,CAWSVGDGNTEAFF,TGTGCCTGGAGTGTAGGAGATGGAAACACTGAAGCTTTCTTT
.,TRBJ2-7,many,TRBV11-2,CASSFKGVIYEQYF,TGTGCCAGCAGCTTTAAAGGGGTTATCTACGAGCAGTACTTC
TRBD2,TRBJ2-7,many,TRBV30,CAWSVLASGRGTYEQYF,TGTGCCTGGAGTGTACTGGCTAGCGGGAGGGGAACATACGAGCAGTACTTC
TRBD2,TRBJ2-3,.,TRBV27,CASSFKGLAGVTPPDTQYF,TGTGCCAGCAGTTTCAAAGGGCTAGCGGGAGTGACACCCCCAGATACGCAGTATTTT
.,TRBJ2-7,.,TRBV20-1,CSARDQAGRPIEQYF,TGCAGTGCTAGAGATCAGGCAGGGAGGCCTATCGAGCAGTACTTC
.,TRBJ2-3,many,TRBV7-2,CASSLRRGTTQYF,TGTGCCAGCAGCTTAAGGCGGGGGACAACGCAGTATTTT
TRBD1,TRBJ2-3,many,TRBV28,CATGTGVGDTQYF,TGTGCCACTGGGACAGGGGTGGGAGATACGCAGTATTTT
TRBD2,TRBJ2-7,.,TRBV6-1,CARHGQGYGTSGRGTTYEQYF,TGTGCCAGGCACGGACAGGGCTATGGGACTAGCGGCCGGGGGACAACCTACGAGCAGTACTTC
.,TRBJ2-7,many,TRBV27,CASSLLGREQYF,TGTGCCAGCAGTTTATTGGGCCGCGAGCAGTACTTC
.,TRBJ1-1,many,TRBV4-1,CASSRRTDSNTEAFF,TGCGCCAGCAGCCGTCGGACAGATTCGAACACTGAAGCTTTCTTT
.,TRBJ1-1,.,TRBV11-2,CASSSSWETGEAFF,TGTGCCAGCAGCTCTAGTTGGGAGACAGGCGAAGCTTTCTTT
TRBD2,TRBJ2-2,.,TRBV20-1,CSARGLAGGQGGELFF,TGCAGTGCTAGAGGACTAGCGGGAGGGCAAGGCGGGGAGCTGTTTTTT
TRBD2,TRBJ2-3,.,TRBV28,CASRSYSGSTDTQYF,TGTGCCAGCAGATCATATAGCGGGAGCACAGATACGCAGTATTTT
.,TRBJ1-2,few,TRBV7-9,CASSGVRGVYGYTF,TGTGCCAGCAGCGGGGTGCGCGGGGTCTATGGCTACACCTTC
.,TRBJ1-5,once,TRBV24-1,CATSERGLSNQPQHF,TGTGCCACCAGTGAGAGGGGTCTAAGCAATCAGCCCCAGCATTTT
.,TRBJ2-1,many,TRBV9,CASSVELGGVSEEQFF,TGTGCCAGCAGCGTAGAGTTAGGAGGGGTTAGCGAAGAGCAGTTCTTC
.,TRBJ2-1,few,TRBV28,CASSFHRDSLYNEQFF,TGTGCCAGCAGTTTTCACCGGGACTCTCTATACAATGAGCAGTTCTTC
.,TRBJ2-1,.,TRBV14,CASSQTLGDGSYYNDQFF,TGTGCCAGCAGCCAAACCCTAGGGGACGGATCCTACTACAATGATCAGTTCTTC
TRBD2,TRBJ2-3,many,TRBV7-6,CATSGKNSDTQYF,TGTGCCACGAGCGGGAAAAATAGCGATACGCAGTATTTT
.,TRBJ2-2,few,TRBV20-1,CSARDRARARANTGELFF,TGCAGTGCTAGAGATCGGGCTAGGGCTAGGGCGAACACCGGGGAGCTGTTTTTT
TRBD1,TRBJ2-3,.,TRBV27,CASSLVTGISDTQYF,TGTGCCAGCAGTTTGGTGACAGGGATTTCCGATACGCAGTATTTT
TRBD1,TRBJ1-6,.,TRBV6-5,CASSYRGTGENSPLHF,TGTGCCAGCAGTTACCGGGGGACAGGGGAGAATTCACCCCTCCACTTT
.,TRBJ2-7,.,TRBV20-1,CSASGPYPSYEQYF,TGCAGTGCCAGCGGGCCCTACCCGTCCTACGAGCAGTACTTC
TRBD2,TRBJ2-1,many,TRBV7-9,CASSPGGNEQFF,TGTGCCAGCAGCCCGGGGGGTAATGAGCAGTTCTTC
TRBD1,TRBJ2-6,few,TRBV2,CASSRQGTWSGANVLTF,TGTGCCAGCAGTAGACAGGGTACGTGGTCGGGGGCCAACGTCCTGACTTTC
.,TRBJ2-1,many,TRBV20-1,CSALEGGLYNEQFF,TGCAGTGCCCTAGAGGGCGGCCTCTACAATGAGCAGTTCTTC
TRBD2,TRBJ2-1,many,TRBV5-1,CASSFGLAGYNEQFF,TGCGCCAGCAGCTTCGGACTAGCGGGATACAATGAGCAGTTCTTC
.,TRBJ2-5,many,TRBV6-1,CASRPSRDQETQYF,TGTGCCAGCAGACCCTCCAGAGACCAAGAGACCCAGTACTTC
.,TRBJ1-2,many,TRBV18,CASSPRDPGYGYTF,TGTGCCAGCTCACCTAGAGATCCCGGCTATGGCTACACCTTC